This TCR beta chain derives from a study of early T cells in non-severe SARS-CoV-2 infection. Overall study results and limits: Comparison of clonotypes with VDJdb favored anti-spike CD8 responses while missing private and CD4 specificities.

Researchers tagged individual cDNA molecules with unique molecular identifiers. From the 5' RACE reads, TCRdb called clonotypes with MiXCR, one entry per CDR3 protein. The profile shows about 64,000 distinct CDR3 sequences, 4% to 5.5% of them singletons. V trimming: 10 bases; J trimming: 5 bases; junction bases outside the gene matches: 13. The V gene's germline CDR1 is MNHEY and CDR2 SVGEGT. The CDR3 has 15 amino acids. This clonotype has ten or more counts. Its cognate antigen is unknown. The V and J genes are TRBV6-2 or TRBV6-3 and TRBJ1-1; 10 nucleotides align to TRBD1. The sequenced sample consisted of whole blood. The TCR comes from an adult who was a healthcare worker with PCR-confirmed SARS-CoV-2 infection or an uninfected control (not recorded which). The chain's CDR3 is CATRGPGQGSTEAFF. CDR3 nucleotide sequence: TGTGCCACCAGGGGCCCGGGACAGGGGTCGACTGAAGCTTTCTTT.